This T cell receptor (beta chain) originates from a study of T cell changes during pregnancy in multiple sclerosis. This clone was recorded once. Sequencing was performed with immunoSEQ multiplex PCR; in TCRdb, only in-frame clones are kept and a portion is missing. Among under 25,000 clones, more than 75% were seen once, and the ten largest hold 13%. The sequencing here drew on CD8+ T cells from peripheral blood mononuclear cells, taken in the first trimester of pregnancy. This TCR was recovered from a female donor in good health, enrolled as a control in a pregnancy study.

The CDR3 is CASSVDRGLGYEQYF. In DNA form, the CDR3 reads TGCGCCAGCAGCGTCGACAGGGGGCTGGGTTACGAGCAGTACTTC. The chain joins TRBV5-1 to TRBJ2-7, with 10 bases matching TRBD1. The length of the CDR3 is 15 residues. Germline-derived CDR1 and CDR2 are SGHRS and YFSETQ. V shed 4 bases and J 4 bases; nucleotides not matched to a gene: 8.